Sequencing of this T cell receptor (beta chain) was carried out in a study of CD8 T cells in ankylosing spondylitis. The CDR3 is 13 residues long. V lost 4 bases, J lost 6 bases, and 3 bases stayed unmatched. Whole-study results and caveats: Ankylosing spondylitis blood seemed to carry a telltale TCR beta motif made of eight or nine highly homologous variants.

TCRdb fed the 5' RACE reads into MiXCR, producing one record per CDR3 protein. Of about 360,000 distinct CDR3 sequences in the sample, 20% to 25% were seen once. This clonotype was detected many times. The antigen is undetermined. Sequencing input: blood, either unsorted or a sorted T cell fraction (not recorded which). The chain carries TRBV12-3 or TRBV12-4 and TRBJ2-1, with 7 bases matching TRBD1. The sequence was collected from a male donor with ankylosing spondylitis or in good health (not recorded which). In nucleotides, the CDR3 is TGTGCCAGCAGTTCCACAGGGGTCAATGAGCAGTTCTTC. Translating it yields CASSSTGVNEQFF.